The clone carrying this TCR beta chain was counted many times. Its antigen is as yet unknown. The record originates from a study of neurological immune-mediated disorders. Study-wide findings and caveats: Phylogenetically, 18 of 34 multiple sclerosis patients' repertoires fell into one related-CDR3 cluster, a possible signature. The highest TCR clonal expansion occurred in HTLV-1-associated myelopathy; multiple sclerosis fell below healthy controls.

From germline, CDR1 is SGHKS and CDR2 YYEKEE (reference sequence). This CDR3 comprises 13 residues. With 3 bases removed from V and 5 bases from J, the gap between germline ends came to 10 bases. TCRdb passed the 5' RACE reads through MiXCR, listing each CDR3 protein once. The table lists 70,000 to 90,000 distinct CDR3 sequences, less than 5.5% of them singletons. This clonotype originated in a woman aged 25 to 39 with multiple sclerosis. Sample: PBMCs. V and J are TRBV5-5 and TRBJ2-3; D may correspond to TRBD1 or TRBD2 (6 bases each). The CDR3 DNA follows: TGTGCCAGCAGCTGGGGGGCGGTAGATACGCAGTATTTT. Its protein is CASSWGAVDTQYF.